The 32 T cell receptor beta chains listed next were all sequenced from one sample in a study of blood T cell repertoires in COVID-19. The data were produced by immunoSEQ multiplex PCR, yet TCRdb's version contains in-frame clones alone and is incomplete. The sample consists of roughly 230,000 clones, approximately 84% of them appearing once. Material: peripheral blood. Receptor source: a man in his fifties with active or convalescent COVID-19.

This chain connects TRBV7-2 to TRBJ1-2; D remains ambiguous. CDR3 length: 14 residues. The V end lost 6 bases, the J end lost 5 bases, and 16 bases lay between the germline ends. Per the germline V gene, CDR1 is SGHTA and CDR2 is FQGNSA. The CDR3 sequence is CASSSLMGVYGYTF. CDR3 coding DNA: TGTGCCAGCAGTTCTCTTATGGGCGTGTATGGCTACACCTTC.

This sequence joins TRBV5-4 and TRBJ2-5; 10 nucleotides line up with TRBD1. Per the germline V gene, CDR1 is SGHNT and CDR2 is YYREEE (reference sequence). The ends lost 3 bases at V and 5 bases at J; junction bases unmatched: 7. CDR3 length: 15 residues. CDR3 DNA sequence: TGTGCCAGCAGCTCAAGGACAGGGGGGGTGGAGACCCAGTACTTC. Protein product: CASSSRTGGVETQYF.

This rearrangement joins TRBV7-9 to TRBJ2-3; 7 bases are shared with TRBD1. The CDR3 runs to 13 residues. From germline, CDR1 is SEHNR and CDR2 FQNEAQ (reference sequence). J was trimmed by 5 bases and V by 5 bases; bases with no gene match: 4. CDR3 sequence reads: CASSRTGVDTQYF. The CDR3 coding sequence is TGTGCCAGCAGCCGTACAGGGGTAGATACGCAGTATTTT. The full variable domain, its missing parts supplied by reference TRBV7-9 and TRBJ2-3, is DTGVSQNPRHKITKRGQNVTFRCDPISEHNRLYWYRQTLGQGPEFLTYFQNEAQLEKSRLLSDRFSAERPKGSFSTLEIQRTEQGDSAMYLCASSRTGVDTQYFGPGTRLTVL.

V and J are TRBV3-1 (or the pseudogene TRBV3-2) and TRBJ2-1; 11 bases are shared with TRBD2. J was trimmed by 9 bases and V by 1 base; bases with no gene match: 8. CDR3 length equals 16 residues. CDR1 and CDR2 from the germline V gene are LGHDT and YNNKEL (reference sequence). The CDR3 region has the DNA TGTGCCAGCAGCCAAGCTGTAGCGGGGGGGCGTGGTGAGCAGTTCTTC. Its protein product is CASSQAVAGGRGEQFF.

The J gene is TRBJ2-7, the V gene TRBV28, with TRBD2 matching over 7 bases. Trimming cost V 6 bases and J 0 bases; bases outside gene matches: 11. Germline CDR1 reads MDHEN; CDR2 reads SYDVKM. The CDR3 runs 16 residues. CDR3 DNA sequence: TGTGCCAGCAGGCCCAGCGGGGACTTCAGCTCCTACGAGCAGTACTTC. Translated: CASRPSGDFSSYEQYF. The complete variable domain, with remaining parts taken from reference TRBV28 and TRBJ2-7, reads DVKVTQSSRYLVKRTGEKVFLECVQDMDHENMFWYRQDPGLGLRLIYFSYDVKMKEKGDIPEGYSVSREKKERFSLILESASTNQTSMYLCASRPSGDFSSYEQYFGPGTRLTVT.

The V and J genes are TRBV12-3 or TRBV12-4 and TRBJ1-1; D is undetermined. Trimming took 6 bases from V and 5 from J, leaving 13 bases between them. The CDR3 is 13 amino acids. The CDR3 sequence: CASSRGGFTEAFF. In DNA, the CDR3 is TGTGCCAGCAGCCGTGGAGGTTTTACTGAAGCTTTCTTT.

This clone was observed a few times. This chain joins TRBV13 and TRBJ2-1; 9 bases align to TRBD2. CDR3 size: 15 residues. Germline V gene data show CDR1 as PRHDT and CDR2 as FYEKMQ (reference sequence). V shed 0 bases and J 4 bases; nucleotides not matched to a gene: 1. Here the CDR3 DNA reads TGTGCCAGCAGCTTAGGAGCGGGGGGTTACAATGAGCAGTTCTTC. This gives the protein CASSLGAGGYNEQFF.

Written as DNA, the CDR3 is TGTGCCAGCAGCGTAGCCCCGGCGGGGGCTATCCAAGAGACCCAGTACTTC. Protein product: CASSVAPAGAIQETQYF. The chain couples TRBV9 to TRBJ2-5, with D perhaps TRBD2 (7 bases). The germline V and J ends were trimmed by 0 bases and 1 base, with 16 bases remaining between them. The germline CDR1 and CDR2 sequences are SGDLS and YYNGEE. The CDR3 has 17 residues.

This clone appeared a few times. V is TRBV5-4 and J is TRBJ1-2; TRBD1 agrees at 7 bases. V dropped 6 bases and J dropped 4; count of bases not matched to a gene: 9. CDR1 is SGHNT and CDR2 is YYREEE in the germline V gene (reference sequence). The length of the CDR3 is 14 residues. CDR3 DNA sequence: TGTGCCAGCACCCGGGCAGGGGGTACCTATGGCTACACCTTC. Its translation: CASTRAGGTYGYTF.

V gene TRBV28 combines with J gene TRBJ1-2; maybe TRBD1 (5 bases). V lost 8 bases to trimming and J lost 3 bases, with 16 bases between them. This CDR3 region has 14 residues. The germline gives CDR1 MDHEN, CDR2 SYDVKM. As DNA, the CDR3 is TGTGCCAGCGAAACGGGGGTAAGGCACTATGGCTACACCTTC. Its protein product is CASETGVRHYGYTF.

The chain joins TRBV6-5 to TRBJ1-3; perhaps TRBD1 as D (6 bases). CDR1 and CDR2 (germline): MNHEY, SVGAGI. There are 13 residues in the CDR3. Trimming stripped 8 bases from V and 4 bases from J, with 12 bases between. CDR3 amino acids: CASAGARGNTIYF. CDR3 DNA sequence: TGTGCCAGCGCAGGGGCAAGAGGAAACACCATATATTTT.

In nucleotides, the CDR3 is TGTGCCAGCTCACCGATAGTGGGACAGTCCCCGAACACTGAAGCTTTCTTT. Its translation: CASSPIVGQSPNTEAFF. This rearrangement joins TRBV18 to TRBJ1-1; 7 bases line up with TRBD1. The V segment lost 3 bases and the J segment 1 base; nucleotides outside the gene matches: 11. The CDR3 sequence is 17 residues long. From germline, CDR1 is KGHSH and CDR2 LQKENI.

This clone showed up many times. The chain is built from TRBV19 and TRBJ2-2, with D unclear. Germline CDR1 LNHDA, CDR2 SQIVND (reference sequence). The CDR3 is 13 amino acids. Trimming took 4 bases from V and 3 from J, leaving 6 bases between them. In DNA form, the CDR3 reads TGTGCCAGTAGTAGCCAGTACACCGGGGAGCTGTTTTTT. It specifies CASSSQYTGELFF.

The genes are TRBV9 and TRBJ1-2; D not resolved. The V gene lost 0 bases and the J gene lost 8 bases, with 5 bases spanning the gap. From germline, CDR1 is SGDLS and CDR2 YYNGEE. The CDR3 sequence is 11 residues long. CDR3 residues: CASSVVPGYTF. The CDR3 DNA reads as TGTGCCAGCAGCGTAGTCCCGGGCTACACCTTC. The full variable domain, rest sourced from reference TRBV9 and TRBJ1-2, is DSGVTQTPKHLITATGQRVTLRCSPRSGDLSVYWYQQSLDQGLQFLIQYYNGEERAKGNILERFSAQQFPDLHSELNLSSLELGDSALYFCASSVVPGYTFGSGTRLTVV.

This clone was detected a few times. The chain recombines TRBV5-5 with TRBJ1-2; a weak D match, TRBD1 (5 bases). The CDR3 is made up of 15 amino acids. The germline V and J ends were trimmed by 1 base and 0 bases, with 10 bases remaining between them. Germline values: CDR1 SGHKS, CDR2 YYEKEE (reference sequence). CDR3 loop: CASSLWGVTNYGYTF. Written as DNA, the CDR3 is TGTGCCAGCAGCTTGTGGGGGGTGACTAACTATGGCTACACCTTC.

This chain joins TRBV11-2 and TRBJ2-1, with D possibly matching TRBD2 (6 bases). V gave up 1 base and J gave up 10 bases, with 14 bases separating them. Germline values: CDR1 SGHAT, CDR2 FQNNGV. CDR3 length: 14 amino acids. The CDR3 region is CASSLGLDPIEQFF. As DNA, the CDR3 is TGTGCCAGCAGCTTAGGACTAGACCCAATAGAGCAGTTCTTC.

The CDR3: CASSVEGILAVTDTQYF. The DNA for the CDR3 is TGTGCCAGCAGCGTAGAAGGGATCCTAGCGGTCACAGATACGCAGTATTTT. V and J are TRBV9 and TRBJ2-3, with 7 bases lining up with TRBD2. Germline CDR1 and CDR2: SGDLS and YYNGEE. V trimming: 0 bases; J trimming: 2 bases; junction bases outside the gene matches: 9. CDR3 length: 17 residues.

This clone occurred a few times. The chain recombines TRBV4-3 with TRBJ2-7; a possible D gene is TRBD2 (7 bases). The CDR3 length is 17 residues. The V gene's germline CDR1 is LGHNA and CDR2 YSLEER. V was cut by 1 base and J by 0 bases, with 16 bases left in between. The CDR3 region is CASSQAFTGGSSYEQYF. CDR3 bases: TGCGCCAGCAGCCAAGCGTTCACGGGGGGCAGCTCCTACGAGCAGTACTTC.

The CDR3, as DNA: TGTGCCAGCAGCGTTACGACAGGGTCGTATGGCTACACCTTC. Protein product: CASSVTTGSYGYTF. The chain links TRBV3-1 (or the pseudogene TRBV3-2) to TRBJ1-2, with 7 bases matching TRBD1. Germline V CDR1 and CDR2: LGHDT, YNNKEL (reference sequence). The V segment lost 5 bases and the J segment 5 bases; nucleotides outside the gene matches: 8. This CDR3 is built from 14 residues.

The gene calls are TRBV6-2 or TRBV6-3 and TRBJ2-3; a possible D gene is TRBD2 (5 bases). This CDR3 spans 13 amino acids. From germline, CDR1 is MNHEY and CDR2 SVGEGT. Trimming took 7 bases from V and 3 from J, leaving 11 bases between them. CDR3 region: CASTPQRTDTQYF. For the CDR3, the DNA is TGTGCCAGCACCCCACAGCGGACAGATACGCAGTATTTT.

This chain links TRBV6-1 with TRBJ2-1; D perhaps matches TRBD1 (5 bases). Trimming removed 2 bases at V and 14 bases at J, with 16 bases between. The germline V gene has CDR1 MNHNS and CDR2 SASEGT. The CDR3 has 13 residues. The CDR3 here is CASSEQGLDKKFF. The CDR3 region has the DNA TGTGCCAGCAGTGAACAGGGTTTAGATAAGAAGTTCTTC.

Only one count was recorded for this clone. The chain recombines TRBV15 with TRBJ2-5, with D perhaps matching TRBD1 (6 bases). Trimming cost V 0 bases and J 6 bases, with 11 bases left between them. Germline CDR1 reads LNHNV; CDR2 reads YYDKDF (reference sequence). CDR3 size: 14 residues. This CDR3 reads CATSRDGQGKTQYF. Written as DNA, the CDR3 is TGTGCCACCAGCAGAGATGGCCAGGGGAAGACCCAGTACTTC.

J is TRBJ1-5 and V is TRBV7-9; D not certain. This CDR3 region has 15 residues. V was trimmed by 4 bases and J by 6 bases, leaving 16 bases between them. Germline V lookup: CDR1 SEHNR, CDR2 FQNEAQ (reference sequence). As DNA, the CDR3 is TGTGCCAGCAGCTCGTCGCGGATAGGTAGTCAGCCCCAGCATTTT. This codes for CASSSSRIGSQPQHF.

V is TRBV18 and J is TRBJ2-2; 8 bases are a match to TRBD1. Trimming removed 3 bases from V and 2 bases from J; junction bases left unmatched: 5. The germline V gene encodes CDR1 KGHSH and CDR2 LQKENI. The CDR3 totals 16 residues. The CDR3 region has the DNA TGTGCCAGCTCACCCCGGGGACAGGCTAACACCGGGGAGCTGTTTTTT. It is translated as CASSPRGQANTGELFF.

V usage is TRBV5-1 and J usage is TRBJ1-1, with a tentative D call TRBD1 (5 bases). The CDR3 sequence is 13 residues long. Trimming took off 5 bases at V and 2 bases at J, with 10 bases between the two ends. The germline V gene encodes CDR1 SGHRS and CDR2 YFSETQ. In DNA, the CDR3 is TGCGCCAGCAGGGTGACAGCTAACACTGAAGCTTTCTTT. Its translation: CASRVTANTEAFF. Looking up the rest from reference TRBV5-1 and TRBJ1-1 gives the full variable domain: KAGVTQTPRYLIKTRGQQVTLSCSPISGHRSVSWYQQTPGQGLQFLFEYFSETQRNKGNFPGRFSGRQFSNSRSEMNVSTLELGDSALYLCASRVTANTEAFFGQGTRLTVV.

The CDR3 coding sequence is TGTGCCTGGAGCTGGCGGGGGAACGGGGAGCTGTTTTTT. As protein: CAWSWRGNGELFF. The rearrangement links TRBV30 to TRBJ2-2; 7 nucleotides align to TRBD2. Trimming removed 3 bases from V and 7 bases from J; junction bases left unmatched: 5. From germline, CDR1 is GTSNPN and CDR2 SVGIG (reference sequence). The CDR3 runs to 13 residues.

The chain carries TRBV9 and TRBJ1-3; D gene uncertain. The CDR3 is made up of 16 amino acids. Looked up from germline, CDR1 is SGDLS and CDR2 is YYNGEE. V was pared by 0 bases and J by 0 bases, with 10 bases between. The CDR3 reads CASSVADTISGNTIYF. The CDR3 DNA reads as TGTGCCAGCAGCGTAGCTGACACGATCTCTGGAAACACCATATATTTT.

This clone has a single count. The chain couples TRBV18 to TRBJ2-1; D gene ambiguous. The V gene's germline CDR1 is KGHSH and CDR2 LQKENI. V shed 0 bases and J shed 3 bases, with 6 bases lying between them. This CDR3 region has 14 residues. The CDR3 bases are TGTGCCAGCTCACCACCTCGTAGCTACAATGAGCAGTTCTTC. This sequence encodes CASSPPRSYNEQFF.

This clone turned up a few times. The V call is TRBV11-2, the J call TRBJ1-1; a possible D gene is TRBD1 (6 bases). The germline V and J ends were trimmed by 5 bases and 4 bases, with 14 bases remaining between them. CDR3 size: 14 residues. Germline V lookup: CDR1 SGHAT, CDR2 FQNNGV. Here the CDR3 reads CASSPTGLSTEAFF. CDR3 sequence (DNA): TGTGCCAGCAGCCCCACAGGGTTGTCCACTGAAGCTTTCTTT.

The CDR3 sequence: CASSLDGERQGSSYNEQFF. CDR3 nucleotides: TGTGCCAGCAGCTTAGACGGGGAAAGACAGGGAAGCTCCTACAATGAGCAGTTCTTC. The rearrangement links TRBV11-3 to TRBJ2-1; 7 nucleotides line up with TRBD1. In germline, CDR1 is SGHNT, CDR2 YENEEA. With V trimmed by 0 bases and J by 0 bases, 11 bases remained unmatched. The CDR3 spans 19 residues.

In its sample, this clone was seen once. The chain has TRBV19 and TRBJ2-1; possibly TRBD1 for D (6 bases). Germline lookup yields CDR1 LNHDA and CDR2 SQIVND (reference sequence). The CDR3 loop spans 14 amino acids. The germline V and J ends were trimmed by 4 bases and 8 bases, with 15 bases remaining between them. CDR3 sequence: CASSTQTGFDEQFF. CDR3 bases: TGTGCCAGTAGTACCCAGACAGGCTTCGATGAGCAGTTCTTC.

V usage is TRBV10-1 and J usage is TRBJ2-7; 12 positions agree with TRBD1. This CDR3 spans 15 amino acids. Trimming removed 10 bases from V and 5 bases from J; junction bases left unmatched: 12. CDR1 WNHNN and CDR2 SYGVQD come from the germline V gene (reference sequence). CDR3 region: CATSAAGTGGDEQYF. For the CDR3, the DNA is TGCGCCACCTCAGCCGCCGGGACAGGGGGCGACGAGCAGTACTTC.